Below are 13 T cell receptor beta chains sequenced from a single sample in a study of blood T cell repertoires in COVID-19. Method: immunoSEQ multiplex PCR; TCRdb's copy keeps in-frame clones and lacks some. The table shows about 410,000 clones, with approximately 90% occurring only once. The specimen sequenced was peripheral blood. These receptors all come from a woman in her 40s with COVID-19, enrolled during active disease.

In the case of this clone: The identical CDR3 is also encoded by other nucleotide sequences in the sample. The gene calls are TRBV30 and TRBJ1-1; D gene unclear. Germline assignment: CDR1 GTSNPN and CDR2 SVGIG (reference sequence). The V gene lost 3 bases and the J gene lost 2 bases, with 4 bases spanning the gap. The CDR3 runs to 11 residues. CDR3 sequence: CAWSRNTEAFF. CDR3 sequence (DNA): TGTGCCTGGAGCAGAAACACTGAAGCTTTCTTT.

The V call is TRBV10-2, the J call TRBJ1-2; perhaps TRBD1 as D (5 bases). This CDR3 comprises 14 residues. Germline V gene data show CDR1 as WSHSY and CDR2 as SAAADI. Trimming removed 7 bases at V and 0 bases at J, with 12 bases between. The CDR3 bases are TGCGCCAGCATTCGGGGGTACCCTAACTATGGCTACACCTTC. It yields the protein CASIRGYPNYGYTF.

CDR3 DNA: TGTGCCAGCAGCGGCCGTACTAGCGGGAGTCGCGACGAGCAGTACTTC. Residues: CASSGRTSGSRDEQYF. The gene calls are TRBV5-4 and TRBJ2-7; 11 bases align to TRBD2. Germline V lookup: CDR1 SGHNT, CDR2 YYREEE (reference sequence). The V and J ends lost 4 bases and 5 bases, in that order; junction bases with no gene match: 11. The CDR3 spans 16 residues. Complete variable domain (other parts from reference TRBV5-4 and TRBJ2-7): ETGVTQSPTHLIKTRGQQVTLRCSSQSGHNTVSWYQQALGQGPQFIFQYYREEENGRGNFPPRFSGLQFPNYSSELNVNALELDDSALYLCASSGRTSGSRDEQYFGPGTRLTVT.

The chain is built from TRBV6-5 and TRBJ1-6; TRBD1 aligns across 9 bases. CDR1 is MNHEY and CDR2 is SVGAGI in the germline V gene. V shed 4 bases, J shed 7 bases, and the junction held 2 bases outside the gene matches. CDR3 length: 14 residues. CDR3 protein: CASSSTGGNSPLHF. In DNA form, the CDR3 reads TGTGCCAGCAGTTCGACAGGGGGGAATTCACCCCTCCACTTT.

In regard to this clone: One end of the junction varies from germline; a read error may be responsible. The chain joins TRBV7-9 to TRBJ2-1; 8 bases match TRBD1. Germline CDR1 reads SEHNR; CDR2 reads FQNEAQ (reference sequence). The CDR3 spans 12 residues. The CDR3 sequence is CASSLAETGEVF. CDR3 nucleotides: TGTGCCAGCAGCTTAGCGGAGACAGGGGAAGTCTTC.

This sequence joins TRBV6-1 and TRBJ2-2, with TRBD2 as a possible D gene (6 bases). Trimming took 0 bases from V and 4 from J, leaving 9 bases between them. Germline CDR1 MNHNS, CDR2 SASEGT. This CDR3 has 15 amino acids. The CDR3 loop reads CASSEAGLSTGELFF. Here the CDR3 DNA reads TGTGCCAGCAGTGAAGCGGGACTTTCCACCGGGGAGCTGTTTTTT.

The chain combines TRBV6-5 with TRBJ2-7, with D tentatively TRBD1 (6 bases). Germline CDR1 MNHEY, CDR2 SVGAGI. The length of the CDR3 is 14 residues. V lost 11 bases to trimming and J lost 2 bases, with 19 bases between them. The CDR3 bases are TGTGCCGCACGTCTTGGGGACACCACCTACGAGCAGTACTTC. The encoded protein is CAARLGDTTYEQYF.

This clone was recorded once. This chain joins TRBV13 and TRBJ2-7; D remains ambiguous. V lost 5 bases, J lost 0 bases, and 14 bases lay in between. The CDR3 has 15 amino acids. Germline V gene lookup returns CDR1 PRHDT and CDR2 FYEKMQ (reference sequence). The CDR3 region is CASSPNRVSSYEQYF. CDR3 DNA: TGTGCCAGCAGCCCAAATCGGGTCAGCTCCTACGAGCAGTACTTC.

The chain recombines TRBV30 with TRBJ1-2, with a possible D match to TRBD1 (6 bases). This CDR3 spans 15 amino acids. The germline V gene has CDR1 GTSNPN and CDR2 SVGIG (reference sequence). Trimming took 3 bases from V and 4 from J, leaving 18 bases between them. The CDR3, as DNA: TGTGCCTGGAGGGCACAGGGAAATCAACCCTATGGCTACACCTTC. Its translation is CAWRAQGNQPYGYTF.

The chain joins TRBV5-6 to TRBJ1-1; 8 nucleotides align to TRBD1. Germline V lookup: CDR1 SGHDT, CDR2 YYEEEE. The CDR3 consists of 15 residues. The ends lost 2 bases at V and 5 bases at J; junction bases unmatched: 8. The CDR3 region is CASSFQTGVMTEAFF. The CDR3 coding sequence is TGTGCCAGCAGCTTCCAGACAGGGGTTATGACTGAAGCTTTCTTT. The entire variable domain, with the rest obtained from reference TRBV5-6 and TRBJ1-1, is as follows: DAGVTQSPTHLIKTRGQQVTLRCSPKSGHDTVSWYQQALGQGPQFIFQYYEEEERQRGNFPDRFSGHQFPNYSSELNVNALLLGDSALYLCASSFQTGVMTEAFFGQGTRLTVV.

The chain carries TRBV19 and TRBJ1-3, with D maybe TRBD1 (6 bases). CDR3 length: 13 amino acids. The germline CDR1 and CDR2 sequences are LNHDA and SQIVND (reference sequence). The V end lost 7 bases, the J end lost 4 bases, and 11 bases lay between the germline ends. CDR3 DNA sequence: TGTGCCAGTAAACGCAGGGGAGGAAACACCATATATTTT. It yields the protein CASKRRGGNTIYF.

V is TRBV10-3 and J is TRBJ1-1; 10 nucleotides line up with TRBD1. Unmatched junction bases numbered 6, after V lost 8 bases and J lost 0 bases. The CDR3 has 15 residues. Germline CDR1 ENHRY, CDR2 SYGVKD. CDR3 in DNA: TGTGCCATCGCGGCGACAGGGGGCTTGAACACTGAAGCTTTCTTT. Translating it yields CAIAATGGLNTEAFF.

V and J are TRBV4-1 and TRBJ1-2; 7 positions match TRBD1. The CDR3 totals 19 residues. Germline V gene lookup returns CDR1 MGHRA and CDR2 YSYEKL. V lost 2 bases to trimming and J lost 7 bases; unmatched junction nucleotides: 22. The DNA for the CDR3 is TGCGCCAGCAGCCAAACAAACACCCGGCTCGGACAGGACCTCTCTGGCTACACCTTC. Encoded protein: CASSQTNTRLGQDLSGYTF.